The rows below give T cell receptor beta chains drawn from one sample of a study of CD4 T cells in relation to SARS-CoV-2 and coronaviruses. The antigens of these receptors remain unknown. Profiling relied on immunoSEQ multiplex PCR, and the TCRdb table lists in-frame clones only, not all of them. The repertoire holds fewer than 45,000 clones, 84% seen once, with roughly 1.2% in the top ten. Sequences were obtained from naive CD4+ T cells from PBMCs, cultured in vitro. Receptors originate from an adult with COVID-19. Both conserved end residues are trimmed from each CDR3. D genes are given only for firm matches. Not every row has a clone size; where given, it reads once, few, many or a size class.

clone size	V gene	D gene	J gene	CDR3 protein
NA	TRBV4-1	NA	TRBJ2-3	ASSQDWAPRTDTQY
NA	TRBV7-2	NA	TRBJ2-5	ASNRAVQETQY
NA	TRBV6-5	NA	TRBJ2-5	ATCPPGVRETQY
NA	TRBV9	TRBD2	TRBJ2-5	ASSVGLRAGVQETQY
NA	TRBV19	NA	TRBJ2-6	ASSPPKYRSGANVLT
NA	TRBV28	TRBD1	TRBJ1-6	ASSSLPGQYNSPLH
NA	TRBV6-6	NA	TRBJ2-1	ASCMGISKNNEQF
once	TRBV7-2	TRBD1	TRBJ1-4	ASSQSGTAPEKLF
NA	TRBV29-1	TRBD2	TRBJ2-1	SVERAQREYNEQF
NA	TRBV28	NA	TRBJ2-7	ASRGWAGSPSGEQY
once	TRBV10-3	TRBD2	TRBJ2-3	AILAGTSTDTQY